The clone carrying this T cell receptor (beta chain) was recorded a few times. The antigen remains unidentified. The junction differs from germline at one of its ends, possibly a read error. Germline CDR1 reads GTSNPN; CDR2 reads SVGIG (reference sequence). CDR3 length equals 10 residues. The isolated RNA, all of it, was reverse transcribed, so expressed TCRB transcripts were what got sequenced. Generated by immunoSEQ multiplex PCR, the TCRdb table keeps only in-frame clones and is missing some. This table has about 300,000 clones, about 13% appearing once. This specimen belongs to a study of beta chain features in type 1 diabetes. Findings of the study overall: Among type 1 diabetes patients, VDJ junctions had fewer insertions and more deletions. Across all four CD4+ subsets, people with type 1 diabetes showed modestly shorter TCRB CDR3s.

One heparinised draw of blood, averaging about 110 mL, came from each donor. The sequence came from a woman aged 18-35 years with type 1 diabetes. This chain connects TRBV30 to TRBJ2-1; no clear D. Sample: naive CD4+ T cells from blood. The CDR3 reads CAWSDSAPIF. The CDR3, as DNA: TGTGCCTGGAGTGATAGTGCCCCAATCTTC.